Sequencing of this T cell receptor beta chain was carried out in a study of vaccination and CD4 T cells after COVID-19. Study context: The makeup of the convalescents was six males and four females, two of them Hispanic.

V lost 3 bases and J 7 bases, leaving 9 bases between the germline ends. This CDR3 region has 12 residues. Germline V gives CDR1 MDHEN, CDR2 SYDVKM. At the Johns Hopkins FTIC core, DNA taken from cultured CD4+ T cells was sequenced by way of the Oncomine TCR Beta short-read assay. Genomic DNA extraction was carried out from cultured CD4+ T cells. TCRdb called the PCR reads again in MiXCR, with one record for every CDR3 protein. The table has roughly 9,000 distinct CDR3 sequences, 30% to 35% seen once. Indicated treatment: roughly ten-day PBMC culture with coronavirus spike peptide pools or control peptides (ViraFEST assay). According to the study, CD4+ T cells from the unexposed donor were gathered ahead of the COVID-19 pandemic (2011-2018). Fresh IL-2 medium was used to replace half of the medium on days 3 and 7. Probing of unexposed-donor CD4+ T cells with SARS-CoV-2 S/N and four cold-coronavirus spikes was done, cells permitting.

Details on this clonotype: Its antigen remains unidentified.

The receptor comes from a human donor in good health. The chain has TRBV28 and TRBJ2-5; the D gene is possibly TRBD2 (5 bases). The sample comprised CD4+ T cells from blood, cultured in vitro. CDR3 in DNA: TGTGCCAGCAGTTTTAGGAGGACGACCCAGTACTTC. Translating it yields CASSFRRTTQYF.